The clone carrying this T cell receptor (beta chain) turned up a few times. Its antigen is undetermined. As every portion of the isolated RNA was reverse transcribed, the sequencing read expressed TCRB transcripts. Sequencing used immunoSEQ multiplex PCR; TCRdb keeps in-frame clones, though not all of them. The repertoire holds around 240,000 clones, with about a sixth as singletons. The sample comes from a study of beta chain features in type 1 diabetes. Notes on the study in general: Moderate but significant shortening of TCRB CDR3s was recorded in all four CD4+ subsets from Type 1 diabetes patients. Compared to healthy donors, patients appeared to have naive, central memory and Treg TCRB repertoires that were more alike.

The CDR3 consists of 16 residues. With 0 bases removed from V and 0 bases from J, the gap between germline ends came to 9 bases. The germline CDR1 and CDR2 sequences are SGHVS and FQNEAQ. The V gene is TRBV7-8, the J gene TRBJ2-1; possibly TRBD1 or TRBD2 for D (5 bases each). The origin of this receptor is a man aged 25-40 years with type 1 diabetes. The material sequenced was naive CD4+ T cells from blood. Written as DNA, the CDR3 is TGTGCCAGCAGCTTAGCGTGGGGGAACTCCTACAATGAGCAGTTCTTC. Protein product: CASSLAWGNSYNEQFF. Looking up the rest from reference TRBV7-8 and TRBJ2-1 gives the full variable domain: GAGVSQSPRYKVAKRGQDVALRCDPISGHVSLFWYQQALGQGPEFLTYFQNEAQLDKSGLPSDRFFAERPEGSVSTLKIQRTQQEDSAVYLCASSLAWGNSYNEQFFGPGTRLTVL.